The rows below give T cell receptor beta chains drawn from one sample of a study of identifying expanded T cells in peripheral blood. Only in-frame clones appear in the TCRdb table, and some are missing; sequencing was by immunoSEQ multiplex PCR. This sample has some 100,000 clones, with around nine tenths found just once. The source material was blood. The receptors here all came from a person between 18 and 69 years old in good health. The CDR3 runs from the conserved cysteine through the conserved F or W. The D gene is left open where the match is weak. The size of a clone is reported for some rows only, either as once, few or many, or as a class for expanded clones.

CDR3	DNA	length	D	size	V	J
CASSPRGSGGHTGELFF	TGTGCCAGCAGCCCTCGGGGTAGCGGGGGGCACACCGGGGAGCTGTTTTTT	17	TRBD2	-	TRBV11-2	TRBJ2-2
CASSLLTRGTNTEAFF	TGTGCCAGCTCACTTCTAACGAGGGGCACGAACACTGAAGCTTTCTTT	16	-	-	TRBV18	TRBJ1-1
CASSRFPGQGTSGLNTGELFF	TGCGCCAGCAGCCGCTTCCCGGGACAGGGAACCTCGGGTCTGAACACCGGGGAGCTGTTTTTT	21	TRBD1	-	TRBV4-1	TRBJ2-2
CASSPSLPQGYEQFF	TGTGCCAGTAGTCCCTCCCTCCCACAGGGCTATGAGCAGTTCTTC	15	-	-	TRBV19	TRBJ2-1
CASSLSFVKTRYEQYF	TGTGCCAGCAGCCTAAGTTTTGTAAAAACTCGGTACGAGCAGTACTTC	16	-	once	TRBV6-6	TRBJ2-7
CAIRSQTGFDYGYTF	TGTGCCATCAGATCACAGACAGGGTTTGACTATGGCTACACCTTC	15	TRBD1	few	TRBV10-3	TRBJ1-2
CASSQGTGGSYEQYF	TGTGCCAGCTCACAAGGGACAGGGGGCTCCTACGAGCAGTACTTC	15	TRBD1	-	TRBV18	TRBJ2-7
CASTPSWGRTGELFF	TGTGCCAGCACTCCAAGCTGGGGGCGGACCGGGGAGCTGTTTTTT	15	-	-	TRBV6-6	TRBJ2-2
CASSLERDSYEQYF	TGTGCCAGCAGCTTAGAACGGGACAGTTACGAGCAGTACTTC	14	TRBD1	-	TRBV7-2	TRBJ2-7
CSGFGTNYGYTF	TGCAGCGGCTTCGGGACTAACTATGGCTACACCTTC	12	-	-	TRBV29-1	TRBJ1-2
CASSYFQGGTEAFF	TGTGCCAGCAGTTACTTCCAGGGTGGCACTGAAGCTTTCTTT	14	-	once	TRBV6-5	TRBJ1-1
CASSQIAGGAGYEQYF	TGTGCCAGCAGCCAGATCGCGGGGGGGGCAGGGTACGAGCAGTACTTC	16	TRBD2	-	TRBV4-2	TRBJ2-7
CASSEGASPLNQPQHF	TGTGCCAGCAGCGAGGGGGCGAGCCCCTTAAATCAGCCCCAGCATTTT	16	TRBD1	-	TRBV9	TRBJ1-5
CASRESGTAKETQYF	TGTGCCAGCAGGGAATCCGGGACAGCGAAAGAGACCCAGTACTTC	15	TRBD1	-	TRBV27	TRBJ2-5
CASRPRTESYEQYF	TGTGCCAGCAGACCCAGGACCGAAAGCTACGAGCAGTACTTC	14	-	-	TRBV6-5	TRBJ2-7
CAASGGGSSYNEQFF	TGTGCCGCTAGTGGGGGGGGCAGCTCCTACAATGAGCAGTTCTTC	15	-	-	TRBV6-5	TRBJ2-1
CASSYLGQIREQFF	TGTGCCAGCAGTTACTTGGGACAGATAAGAGAGCAGTTCTTC	14	TRBD1	-	TRBV6-5	TRBJ2-1
CASSQTRWTEAFF	TGTGCCAGCAGCCAGACAAGGTGGACTGAAGCTTTCTTT	13	-	-	TRBV7-7	TRBJ1-1
CSVEEREGYTF	TGCAGCGTTGAAGAACGAGAAGGCTACACCTTC	11	-	-	TRBV29-1	TRBJ1-2
CATSVGQGAHYGYTF	TGTGCCACCAGCGTAGGACAGGGGGCCCACTATGGCTACACCTTC	15	TRBD1	-	TRBV15	TRBJ1-2
CASGTSGEDEQFF	TGTGCCAGCGGGACTAGCGGGGAGGATGAGCAGTTCTTC	13	TRBD2	-	TRBV28	TRBJ2-1
CASKTGEKLFF	TGTGCCAGCAAAACAGGGGAAAAACTGTTTTTT	11	-	-	TRBV27	TRBJ1-4
CASSFDRVRDEQFF	TGTGCCAGCAGTTTTGACAGGGTAAGGGATGAGCAGTTCTTC	14	TRBD1	-	TRBV5-6	TRBJ2-1
CASSSHVTGKNSPLHF	TGTGCCAGCAGCTCCCACGTGACAGGGAAGAATTCACCCCTCCACTTT	16	TRBD1	-	TRBV9	TRBJ1-6
CASSFAGLGREQFF	TGTGCCAGCAGCTTTGCGGGTTTAGGTAGGGAGCAGTTCTTC	14	-	-	TRBV11-3	TRBJ2-1
CCSGSGYNNEQFF	TGCTGCTCGGGGTCTGGTTACAACAATGAGCAGTTCTTC	13	-	once	TRBV29-1	TRBJ2-1
CASSLASGGIQGTQYF	TGTGCCAGCAGCTTGGCTAGCGGGGGGATCCAGGGGACCCAGTACTTC	16	TRBD2	-	TRBV5-6	TRBJ2-5
CASSLKRAGRTEAFF	TGTGCCAGCAGCTTAAAGAGGGCGGGGAGAACTGAAGCTTTCTTT	15	-	once	TRBV7-9	TRBJ1-1
CASSDSGRSYEQYF	TGTGCCAGCAGTGATTCCGGCCGCTCCTACGAGCAGTACTTC	14	-	-	TRBV25-1	TRBJ2-7
CASSPQGRHYGYTF	TGTGCCAGCAGTCCCCAGGGGCGACACTATGGCTACACCTTC	14	-	-	TRBV25-1	TRBJ1-2
CSAPDRHKQYF	TGCAGTGCTCCGGACAGGCACAAGCAGTACTTC	11	TRBD1	-	TRBV20-1	TRBJ2-7
CASSLAGVTYEQYF	TGTGCCAGCAGCTTAGCAGGCGTCACCTACGAGCAGTACTTC	14	-	-	TRBV7-2	TRBJ2-7
CASSEADIYEQYF	TGTGCCAGCAGTGAAGCAGATATCTACGAGCAGTACTTC	13	-	-	TRBV6-1	TRBJ2-7
CASALGGNTEAFF	TGTGCCAGCGCTTTGGGGGGGAACACTGAAGCTTTCTTT	13	-	-	TRBV9	TRBJ1-1
CASSFGLNQETQYF	TGTGCCAGCAGCTTCGGGCTGAACCAAGAGACCCAGTACTTC	14	-	-	TRBV5-8	TRBJ2-5
CASSRTGPHSPLHF	TGTGCCAGCAGCAGGACAGGGCCCCATTCACCCCTCCACTTT	14	TRBD1	few	TRBV11-2	TRBJ1-6
CASTTHAPTEAFF	TGTGCCAGCACCACCCATGCTCCCACTGAAGCTTTCTTT	13	-	once	TRBV28	TRBJ1-1
CASSWAPSTDTQYF	TGTGCCAGCAGCTGGGCTCCCAGCACAGATACGCAGTATTTT	14	-	-	TRBV11-2	TRBJ2-3
CASGRLGAGGNLAKNIQYF	TGTGCCAGCGGACGCCTGGGGGCAGGGGGCAACCTAGCCAAAAACATTCAGTACTTC	19	TRBD1	-	TRBV27	TRBJ2-4
CASSGRHQNNSPLHF	TGTGCCAGCTCCGGGAGGCATCAGAATAATTCACCCCTCCACTTT	15	-	once	TRBV6-5	TRBJ1-6
CASSLGTPSLNEQFF	TGTGCCAGCAGCTTGGGGACACCCTCTTTGAATGAGCAGTTCTTC	15	-	-	TRBV5-5	TRBJ2-1
CAISSGTSRDTQYF	TGTGCCATCTCCTCCGGGACTAGCAGGGATACGCAGTATTTT	14	TRBD2	-	TRBV10-3	TRBJ2-3
CASSTGMNTEAFF	TGTGCCAGCAGTACCGGTATGAACACTGAAGCTTTCTTT	13	-	-	TRBV2	TRBJ1-1
CASSPDPYTDTQYF	TGTGCCAGCAGCCCGGACCCGTACACAGATACGCAGTATTTT	14	-	-	TRBV7-2	TRBJ2-3
CASSYHRAEQPQHF	TGTGCCAGCAGTTACCACAGGGCTGAGCAGCCCCAGCATTTT	14	-	-	TRBV6-5	TRBJ1-5
CASSQDSSGAYGYTF	TGCGCCAGCAGCCAAGATTCTTCCGGGGCCTATGGCTACACCTTC	15	-	-	TRBV4-1	TRBJ1-2
CASSLGQGASPLHF	TGTGCCAGCAGTTTGGGACAGGGGGCTTCACCCCTCCACTTT	14	TRBD1	-	TRBV6-5	TRBJ1-6
CASSMDSRLTYGYTF	TGTGCCAGCAGTATGGACAGTAGACTGACCTATGGCTACACCTTC	15	-	-	TRBV6-6	TRBJ1-2
CASSQDSGSGGVKGNEQFF	TGCGCCAGCAGCCAAGATAGTGGAAGCGGGGGAGTAAAAGGGAATGAGCAGTTCTTC	19	TRBD2	-	TRBV4-1	TRBJ2-1
CASSESTPGTGTYEQYF	TGCGCCAGCAGTGAGTCGACACCTGGGACAGGGACCTACGAGCAGTACTTC	17	TRBD1	-	TRBV10-1	TRBJ2-7
CASSSDKGAGELFF	TGTGCCAGCAGCTCCGATAAGGGGGCCGGGGAGCTGTTTTTT	14	-	-	TRBV7-2	TRBJ2-2
CASSSPFLGGAVGNEQFF	TGTGCCAGCAGCTCCCCATTTTTGGGGGGGGCTGTTGGGAATGAGCAGTTCTTC	18	-	-	TRBV11-2	TRBJ2-1
CASSPSNLNSYEQYF	TGTGCCAGCTCACCGTCCAATCTTAACTCCTACGAGCAGTACTTC	15	-	-	TRBV18	TRBJ2-7
CASSLQGDTEAFF	TGTGCCAGCAGCCTGCAGGGGGACACTGAAGCTTTCTTT	13	TRBD1	-	TRBV7-9	TRBJ1-1
CASSPIDRNTEAFF	TGTGCCAGCAGCCCTATCGACAGAAACACTGAAGCTTTCTTT	14	-	-	TRBV4-2	TRBJ1-1